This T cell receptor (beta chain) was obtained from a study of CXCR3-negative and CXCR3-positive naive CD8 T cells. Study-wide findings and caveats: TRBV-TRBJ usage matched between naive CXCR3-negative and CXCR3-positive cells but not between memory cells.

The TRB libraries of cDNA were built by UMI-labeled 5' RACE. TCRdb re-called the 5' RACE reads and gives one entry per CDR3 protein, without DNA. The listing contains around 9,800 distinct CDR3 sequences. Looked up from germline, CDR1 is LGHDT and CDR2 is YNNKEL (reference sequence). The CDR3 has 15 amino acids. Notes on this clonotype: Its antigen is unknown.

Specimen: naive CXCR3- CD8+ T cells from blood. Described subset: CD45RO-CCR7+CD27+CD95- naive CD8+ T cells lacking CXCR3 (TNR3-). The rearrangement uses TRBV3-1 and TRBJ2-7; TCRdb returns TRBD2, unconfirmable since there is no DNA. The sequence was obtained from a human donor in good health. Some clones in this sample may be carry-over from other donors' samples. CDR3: CASSPGLARDYEQYF.